The 31 T cell receptor beta chains reported below all come from one sample, sequenced in a study of CD8+CD57+ T cells in acquired aplastic anemia. The template for TCR beta VDJ and CDR3 sequence profiling was genomic DNA. TCRdb processed the reads anew with MiXCR; each CDR3 protein has one entry. Here the sample spans some 140,000 distinct CDR3 sequences, approximately 52% being singletons. Patients included in sequencing had previously demonstrated CD8+CD57+ cell expansion by flow cytometry. The sequenced sample consisted of sorted CD4+, CD8+, or CD8+CD57+ T cells (not recorded which) from PBMCs. These receptors were collected from a human donor with aplastic anemia.

A remark on this clonotype: This CDR3 is missing its conserved last phenylalanine or tryptophan, likely due to a read error. It is unclear where the CDR3 begins or ends on the DNA, so no DNA is shown, and the CDR3 is as TCRdb lists it. The CDR3 spells CSARPKASLTDTL. This chain joins TRBV20-1 and TRBJ1-2; no check of the table's D call, TRBD1, against the DNA was made. In germline, CDR1 is DFQATT, CDR2 SNEGSKA (reference sequence). The CDR3 adds up to 13 amino acids, both ends counted.

The chain joins TRBV9 to TRBJ1-6, with D possibly matching TRBD1 (6 bases). The CDR3 loop spans 15 amino acids. The germline gives CDR1 SGDLS, CDR2 YYNGEE. Trimming left V 4 bases short and J 11 bases short, with 19 bases between. CDR3 sequence: CASSQGTIPGAPLHF. CDR3 nucleotides: TGTGCCAGCAGCCAAGGGACGATACCAGGGGCACCCCTCCACTTT.

This clonotype was recorded many times. The chain employs TRBV11-2 and TRBJ2-3, with 9 bases lining up with TRBD2. The V gene end was trimmed by 1 base and the J gene end by 0 bases; junction bases not matched to a gene: 5. The CDR3 loop spans 17 amino acids. Per germline, CDR1 SGHAT and CDR2 FQNNGV. In nucleotides, the CDR3 is TGTGCCAGCAGCTTAGGCCTAGCGGGGTCTAGCACAGATACGCAGTATTTT. Its protein product is CASSLGLAGSSTDTQYF.

This clonotype was counted a single time. This could be a read error, since a much larger clone is one nucleotide away. V gene TRBV11-1 combines with J gene TRBJ2-3; D not resolved. From germline, CDR1 is SGHAT and CDR2 FQDESV (reference sequence). The CDR3 is made up of 14 amino acids. The CDR3 nucleotides are TGTGCCAGCAGCTCCAAGGGATTCGGAGATACGCACTATTTT. It encodes CASSSKGFGDTHYF.

This chain uses TRBV19 with TRBJ2-7; tentative D call: TRBD1 (5 bases). The germline V and J ends were trimmed by 1 base and 5 bases, with 12 bases remaining between them. There are 14 residues in the CDR3. Germline-derived CDR1 and CDR2 are LNHDA and SQIVND (reference sequence). In DNA form, the CDR3 reads TGTGCCAGTAGTATAGGTACAGGAAATCACGAGCAGTACTTC. It is translated as CASSIGTGNHEQYF. The full variable domain, rest sourced from reference TRBV19 and TRBJ2-7, is DGGITQSPKYLFRKEGQNVTLSCEQNLNHDAMYWYRQDPGQGLRLIYYSQIVNDFQKGDIAEGYSVSREKKESFPLTVTSAQKNPTAFYLCASSIGTGNHEQYFGPGTRLTVT.

This clonotype was observed at least ten times. The chain carries TRBV7-9 and TRBJ1-2; D remains unclear. The CDR3 length is 12 residues. Per the germline V gene, CDR1 is SEHNR and CDR2 is FQNEAQ (reference sequence). The germline V and J ends were trimmed by 11 bases and 7 bases, with 17 bases remaining between them. The CDR3 DNA is TGTGCCTGGTTGGAGGGTGCGAGTGGCTACACCTTC. Translating it yields CAWLEGASGYTF.

This clonotype was counted ten times or more. The chain links TRBV4-1 to TRBJ2-7, with TRBD1 matching 10 bases. Germline assignment: CDR1 MGHRA and CDR2 YSYEKL. V trimming: 4 bases; J trimming: 8 bases; junction bases outside the gene matches: 8. The CDR3 loop spans 14 amino acids. The CDR3: CASSLLDRGQQQYF. CDR3 nucleotide sequence: TGCGCCAGCAGCCTTCTCGACAGGGGGCAGCAGCAGTACTTC.

V gene TRBV2 combines with J gene TRBJ2-2; TRBD2 agrees at 7 bases. Per germline, CDR1 SNHLY and CDR2 FYNNEI. There are 13 residues in the CDR3. The ends lost 6 bases at V and 8 bases at J; junction bases unmatched: 6. The CDR3 coding sequence is TGTGCCAGCAGGGGAGGGCCGGCTGGGGAGCTGTTTTTT. This gives the protein CASRGGPAGELFF.

In regard to this clonotype: Given a much more abundant clone one base away, this may be a read error. The genes are TRBV2 and TRBJ2-7; 7 nucleotides align to TRBD1. The germline CDR1 and CDR2 sequences are SNHLY and FYNNEI. The CDR3 runs to 16 residues. The CDR3 DNA reads as TGTGCCAGCAGTGATCCGGGACAGCCACTATCCTACGGGCAGTACTTC. Its translation is CASSDPGQPLSYGQYF.

As regards this clonotype: This clone may be a read error of a much larger clone one base away. CDR3 bases: TGTGCCAGCAGCCAGGCACAGGGTAACACCGGGGATCTGTTTTTT. Translated: CASSQAQGNTGDLFF. The V and J genes are TRBV4-2 and TRBJ2-2, with D possibly TRBD1 on 6 matching bases. The length of the CDR3 is 15 residues. Looked up from germline, CDR1 is LGHNA and CDR2 is YNFKEQ.

The chain carries TRBV15 and TRBJ1-3; no firm D call. V was trimmed by 9 bases and J by 2 bases, leaving 11 bases between them. The CDR3 is made up of 13 amino acids. Germline V gene sequence: CDR1 LNHNV, CDR2 YYDKDF (reference sequence). Here the CDR3 reads CATKVQTGNTIYF. DNA of the CDR3: TGTGCCACAAAAGTACAAACTGGAAACACCATATATTTT.

V is TRBV29-1 and J is TRBJ1-1; 7 bases are a match to TRBD1. The CDR3 is 14 residues long. Trimming took 8 bases from V and 0 from J; bases not matched to a gene: 9. Per germline, CDR1 SQVTM and CDR2 ANQGSEA. CDR3 DNA sequence: TGCAGCTCCGGGGGCAGGGGGATGAACACTGAAGCTTTCTTT. It codes for CSSGGRGMNTEAFF.

This clonotype has a count of ten or more. The chain couples TRBV11-2 to TRBJ1-1, with D hard to call. Deletions cut 5 bases from V and 10 bases from J, with 17 bases between. Germline V lookup: CDR1 SGHAT, CDR2 FQNNGV. The CDR3 loop spans 13 amino acids. The CDR3 region is CASSPWTMGIAFF. The CDR3 DNA reads as TGTGCCAGCAGCCCCTGGACCATGGGGATAGCTTTCTTT. Filled out from reference TRBV11-2 and TRBJ1-1, the complete variable domain reads EAGVAQSPRYKIIEKRQSVAFWCNPISGHATLYWYQQILGQGPKLLIQFQNNGVVDDSQLPKDRFSAERLKGVDSTLKIQPAKLEDSAVYLCASSPWTMGIAFFGQGTRLTVV.

This clonotype was counted at least ten times. J is TRBJ2-1 and V is TRBV20-1; 11 bases match TRBD2. Germline CDR1 DFQATT, CDR2 SNEGSKA (reference sequence). This CDR3 is built from 19 residues. J lost 3 bases, V lost 5 bases, and 18 bases had no gene match. The CDR3 reads CSAGPYTGTSGRIYNEQFF. CDR3 bases: TGCAGTGCTGGTCCCTATACCGGGACTAGCGGTAGAATCTACAATGAGCAGTTCTTC.

The chain has TRBV19 and TRBJ2-7, with D perhaps being TRBD1 or TRBD2 (5 bases each). V shed 1 base and J shed 3 bases, with 13 bases lying between them. The germline gives CDR1 LNHDA, CDR2 SQIVND (reference sequence). The CDR3 is 15 residues long. The CDR3 nucleotides are TGTGCCAGTAGTATAGGGACGGGGCCGGGCTACGAGCAGTACTTC. Protein sequence: CASSIGTGPGYEQYF.

This clonotype was picked up many times. CDR3 DNA: TGTGCCAGTAGTATCTACGACAGGAACCAGCCCCAGCATTTT. Its protein is CASSIYDRNQPQHF. V gene TRBV19 combines with J gene TRBJ1-5; D might be TRBD1 (6 bases). The CDR3 spans 14 residues. The V and J ends lost 3 bases and 7 bases respectively, with 13 bases between them. Germline CDR1 and CDR2: LNHDA and SQIVND (reference sequence). Variable domain in full (rest from reference TRBV19 and TRBJ1-5): DGGITQSPKYLFRKEGQNVTLSCEQNLNHDAMYWYRQDPGQGLRLIYYSQIVNDFQKGDIAEGYSVSREKKESFPLTVTSAQKNPTAFYLCASSIYDRNQPQHFGDGTRLSIL.

This chain joins TRBV20-1 and TRBJ2-2; TRBD1 matches 7 bases. V dropped 5 bases and J dropped 5; count of bases not matched to a gene: 5. The V gene's germline CDR1 is DFQATT and CDR2 SNEGSKA (reference sequence). The CDR3 consists of 13 residues. CDR3 DNA sequence: TGCAGTGCTGTACAACAGGGGACCGGGGAGCTGTTTTTT. Protein sequence: CSAVQQGTGELFF.

This clonotype has ten or more counts. The rearrangement joins TRBV5-1 to TRBJ1-6; D is unresolved. With 0 bases removed from V and 16 bases from J, the gap between germline ends came to 8 bases. Germline V gene data show CDR1 as SGHRS and CDR2 as YFSETQ. The CDR3 runs 11 residues. The DNA of the CDR3 is TGCGCCAGCAGCTTGGCCGGGGAGCTCCACTTT. This codes for CASSLAGELHF.

Turning to this clonotype: A much bigger clone sits one base away, suggesting this may be a read error. The chain is built from TRBV10-2 and TRBJ1-1; D perhaps matches TRBD1 (6 bases). The CDR3 contains 15 residues. Germline V CDR1 and CDR2: WSHSY, SAAADI. Trimming took 6 bases from V and 4 from J, leaving 18 bases between them. The CDR3 coding sequence is TGCGCCAGCAGCTTAGGGCCGGGACAAAGCACTGAAGCTTTCTTT. This translates into CASSLGPGQSTEAFF.

The genes are TRBV20-1 and TRBJ2-7; 8 bases are shared with TRBD1. The CDR3 spans 15 residues. The junction had 5 bases not matched to a gene; V was cut back by 0 bases and J by 1 base. Per germline, CDR1 DFQATT and CDR2 SNEGSKA (reference sequence). In nucleotides, the CDR3 is TGCAGTGCTAGAGATTTTCGGACAGGGTCCTACGAGCAGTACTTC. Translation gives CSARDFRTGSYEQYF.

This clonotype was recorded a few times. J is TRBJ2-7 and V is TRBV2; D could derive from TRBD1 or TRBD2 (5 bases each). The V and J ends lost 7 bases and 5 bases respectively, with 9 bases between them. Per the germline V gene, CDR1 is SNHLY and CDR2 is FYNNEI. This CDR3 is built from 11 residues. CDR3 loop: CASNLGDEQYF. DNA of the CDR3: TGTGCCAGCAACTTGGGGGACGAGCAGTACTTC.

At least ten counts were recorded for this clonotype. The rearrangement joins TRBV12-3 or TRBV12-4 to TRBJ1-1; no clear D. With 3 bases removed from V and 0 bases from J, the gap between germline ends came to 11 bases. The CDR3 loop spans 15 amino acids. The CDR3 DNA follows: TGTGCCAGCAGTTTTCTTGGCAGAATGAACACTGAAGCTTTCTTT. Translated, it gives CASSFLGRMNTEAFF.

This clonotype appeared many times. The chain uses TRBV4-2 and TRBJ1-5; D possibly corresponds to TRBD1 (6 bases). With 3 bases removed from V and 5 bases from J, the gap between germline ends came to 14 bases. Germline CDR1 reads LGHNA; CDR2 reads YNFKEQ. This CDR3 has 15 amino acids. CDR3: CASSQRTVDDQPQHF. DNA of the CDR3: TGTGCCAGCAGCCAGCGGACAGTTGATGATCAGCCCCAGCATTTT.

The V call is TRBV2, the J call TRBJ2-7; no clear D. Between the trimmed V and J ends, which lost 6 bases and 3 bases, there was a span of 9 bases. This CDR3 has 12 amino acids. In germline, CDR1 is SNHLY, CDR2 FYNNEI. The DNA for the CDR3 is TGTGCCAGCAGCGGCGACGGCTACGAGCAGTACTTC. Amino acid sequence: CASSGDGYEQYF.

The chain is built from TRBV7-2 and TRBJ1-1, with 8 bases lining up with TRBD1. Germline CDR1 reads SGHTA; CDR2 reads FQGNSA. The CDR3 totals 13 residues. With V trimmed by 5 bases and J by 4 bases, 3 bases remained unmatched. The CDR3: CASSGQGRTEAFF. CDR3 nucleotides: TGTGCCAGCAGCGGACAGGGACGCACTGAAGCTTTCTTT. Supplemented by reference TRBV7-2 and TRBJ1-1, the full variable domain reads GAGVSQSPSNKVTEKGKDVELRCDPISGHTALYWYRQSLGQGLEFLIYFQGNSAPDKSGLPSDRFSAERTGGSVSTLTIQRTQQEDSAVYLCASSGQGRTEAFFGQGTRLTVV.

As concerns this clonotype: An end of the junction differs from the germline gene, which may be a read error. The V gene is TRBV11-1, the J gene TRBJ2-2; perhaps TRBD1 as D (6 bases). Per the germline V gene, CDR1 is SGHAT and CDR2 is FQDESV (reference sequence). The CDR3 extends over 19 amino acids. CDR3 sequence reads: CTSSLEMAGEWIIAGELFF. CDR3 DNA sequence: TGTACCAGCAGCTTAGAGATGGCAGGGGAATGGATTATTGCCGGGGAGCTGTTTTTT.

This clonotype was seen ten or more times. The chain combines TRBV9 with TRBJ1-2, with a tentative D call TRBD1 (5 bases). The CDR3 extends over 15 amino acids. Trimming removed 0 bases from V and 0 bases from J, with 9 bases in between. From germline, CDR1 is SGDLS and CDR2 YYNGEE. The CDR3 is CASSVEQDTNYGYTF. The CDR3 nucleotides are TGTGCCAGCAGCGTAGAACAGGATACTAACTATGGCTACACCTTC. Full variable domain (remainder filled in from reference TRBV9 and TRBJ1-2): DSGVTQTPKHLITATGQRVTLRCSPRSGDLSVYWYQQSLDQGLQFLIQYYNGEERAKGNILERFSAQQFPDLHSELNLSSLELGDSALYFCASSVEQDTNYGYTFGSGTRLTVV.

The rearrangement joins TRBV6-1 to TRBJ2-1, with D perhaps matching TRBD1 (5 bases). Looked up from germline, CDR1 is MNHNS and CDR2 is SASEGT. V lost 7 bases and J lost 2, with 12 bases in between. CDR3 length: 14 residues. The chain's CDR3 is CASTRGLPYNEQFF. The CDR3 region has the DNA TGTGCCAGCACAAGGGGATTACCCTACAATGAGCAGTTCTTC.

This clonotype showed up many times. V gene TRBV7-9 combines with J gene TRBJ1-2; TRBD1 matches at 11 bases. After removal of 1 base from V and 2 bases from J, the junction contained 0 bases not matched to a gene. Germline CDR1 reads SEHNR; CDR2 reads FQNEAQ (reference sequence). CDR3 length: 15 residues. The CDR3 spells CASSLGTGGNYGYTF. The CDR3 DNA sequence: TGTGCCAGCAGCTTAGGGACAGGGGGCAACTATGGCTACACCTTC.

This clonotype was observed a few times. The CDR3 nucleotides are TGTGCCACCAGTAATGTGGGAATCGAAGAGACCCAGTACTTC. It is translated as CATSNVGIEETQYF. The chain is built from TRBV24-1 and TRBJ2-5; unclear D gene. V shed 6 bases and J shed 3 bases, with 13 bases lying between them. The germline gives CDR1 KGHDR, CDR2 SFDVKD. The length of the CDR3 is 14 residues.

The gene calls are TRBV20-1 and TRBJ1-5; 7 bases match TRBD1. Germline trimming cut 2 bases from V and 1 base from J; bases unmatched to any gene: 11. This CDR3 contains 17 residues. Germline assignment: CDR1 DFQATT and CDR2 SNEGSKA (reference sequence). CDR3 region: CSARSRGGRGSNQPQHF. The CDR3 region has the DNA TGCAGTGCTAGATCCCGGGGGGGCAGGGGGAGCAATCAGCCCCAGCATTTT.